This TCR beta chain stems from a study of blood T cell repertoires in COVID-19. About the research overall: Samples representing acute and convalescent COVID-19 were sourced from the United States, Italy and Spain. Nucleic acid was either cDNA or gDNA, and it came from T cells, B-cell-depleted T cells, or PBMCs.

This clone was seen only once. In the authors' workflow: Amplification from reference gene primers served as the basis for estimated nucleated cell counts. Here immunoSEQ multiplex PCR was the method, and the copy in TCRdb shows in-frame clones only, minus some. V, J and clone size reflect that table, while D and trimming were determined from the DNA. The table lists about 190,000 clones, 75% to 95% of them singletons. The sequence was collected from a man aged 50-59 years with acute or convalescent COVID-19. The sample taken for sequencing was peripheral blood.

The CDR3 protein is CASRFRSGQGFEKLFF. The CDR3 DNA follows: TGTGCAAGTCGCTTTCGTAGTGGACAGGGTTTTGAAAAACTGTTTTTT. J is TRBJ1-4 and V is TRBV12-2; TRBD1 is the table's D call, not checked against the DNA. TRBV12-2 is shown as a pseudogene. The CDR3 runs 16 residues.